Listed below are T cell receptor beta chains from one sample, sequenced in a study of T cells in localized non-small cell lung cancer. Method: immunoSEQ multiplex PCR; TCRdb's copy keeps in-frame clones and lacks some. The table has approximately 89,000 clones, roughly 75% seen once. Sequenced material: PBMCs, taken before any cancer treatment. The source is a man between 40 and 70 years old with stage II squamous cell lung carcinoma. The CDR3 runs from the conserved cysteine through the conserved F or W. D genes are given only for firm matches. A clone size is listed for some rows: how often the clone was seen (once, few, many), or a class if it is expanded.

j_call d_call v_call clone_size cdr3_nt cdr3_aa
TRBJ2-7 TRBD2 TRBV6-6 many TGTGCCAGCAGTTATGGGAGGGGTAGGGCGGACGAGCAGTACTTC CASSYGRGRADEQYF
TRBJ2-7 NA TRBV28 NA TGTGCCAGCAGGGATCCGGGACTGGGGACCTACGAGCAGTACTTC CASRDPGLGTYEQYF
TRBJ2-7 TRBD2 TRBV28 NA TGTGCCAGCAGTTTTACCTCACTAGCGGGAGTTATGTTCGAGCAGTACTTC CASSFTSLAGVMFEQYF
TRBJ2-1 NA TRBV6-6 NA TGTGCCAGCAGTTACTCCGGGGGCACTGAGCAGTTCTTC CASSYSGGTEQFF
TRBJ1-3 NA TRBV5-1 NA TGCGCCAGCAGCACCGGCAGGGGTCTGGCTGGAAACACCATATATTTT CASSTGRGLAGNTIYF
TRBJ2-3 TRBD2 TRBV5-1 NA TGCGCCAGCAGCTTGGGACTAGCGGGAGGGCCGGGTTCGGCAGATACGCAGTATTTT CASSLGLAGGPGSADTQYF
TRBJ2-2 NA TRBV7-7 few TGTGCTAGCAGTGGGACACACACCGGGGAGCTGTTTTTT CASSGTHTGELFF
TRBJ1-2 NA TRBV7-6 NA TGTGCCAGCAGCTTGGATAACTATGGCTACACCTTC CASSLDNYGYTF
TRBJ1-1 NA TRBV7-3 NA TGTGCCAGCAGCTTGGGACACGCGAACACTGAAGCTTTCTTT CASSLGHANTEAFF
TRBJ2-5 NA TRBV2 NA TGTGCCAGCAACCCTCGGGCGGGAAGGATAGGAGAGACCCAGTACTTC CASNPRAGRIGETQYF
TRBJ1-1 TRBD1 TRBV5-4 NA TGTGCCAGCAGCGTCAGGGGGCTTCACACTGAAGCTTTCTTT CASSVRGLHTEAFF
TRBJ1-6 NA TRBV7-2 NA TGTGCCAGCAATGACCCGAGGACACCCCTCCACTTT CASNDPRTPLHF
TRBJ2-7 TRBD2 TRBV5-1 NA TGCGCCAGCAGCTTGGCACGGGAGGGCGGCGAGCAGTACTTC CASSLAREGGEQYF
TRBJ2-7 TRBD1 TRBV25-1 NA TGTGCCAGCAGTGAGCCCGGGACAGGGGAGGTCGCCTACGAGCAGTACTTC CASSEPGTGEVAYEQYF
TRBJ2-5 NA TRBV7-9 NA TGTGCCAGCAGCTTAGACCCAGGGTATGGGGGGACCCAGTACTTC CASSLDPGYGGTQYF
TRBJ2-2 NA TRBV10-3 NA TGTGCCACCGGGAAGAACACCGGGGAGCTGTTTTTT CATGKNTGELFF
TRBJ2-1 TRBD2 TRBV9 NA TGTGCCAGCAGCGTAGGACTAGCGGACAATGAGCAGTTCTTC CASSVGLADNEQFF
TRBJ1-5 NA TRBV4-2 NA TGTGCCAGCAGCCGAGGGCTGCTCAACTCGGGCGATCAGCCCCAGCATTTT CASSRGLLNSGDQPQHF
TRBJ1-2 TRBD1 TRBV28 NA TGTGCCAGCATCGGCCCGGACAGGGATGGCTACACCTTC CASIGPDRDGYTF
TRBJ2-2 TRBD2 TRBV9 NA TGTGCCAGCAGCGCACTAGCGGACAGTACCGGGGAGCTGTTTTTT CASSALADSTGELFF
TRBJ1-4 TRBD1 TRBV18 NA TGTGCCAGCTCACCATCGGGACAGGACCTGTTTTTT CASSPSGQDLFF
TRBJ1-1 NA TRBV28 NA TGTGCCAGCAGTTTATTACGGGGTAGGTCCTCTGAAGCTTTCTTT CASSLLRGRSSEAFF
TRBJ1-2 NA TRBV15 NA TGTGCCACCAGCAGAGAGGGACTCGGTAATGGCTACACCTTC CATSREGLGNGYTF
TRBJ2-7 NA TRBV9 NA TGTGCCAGCAGCGGTATAGGGGCTGGCGAGCAGTACTTC CASSGIGAGEQYF
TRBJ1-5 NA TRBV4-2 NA TGTGCCAGCAGCCATGCAGGGCTTCTTCAGCCCCAGCATTTT CASSHAGLLQPQHF
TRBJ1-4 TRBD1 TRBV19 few TGTGCCAGTGCGGACAGGGAAGGGGAAAAACTGTTTTTT CASADREGEKLFF
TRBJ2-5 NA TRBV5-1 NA TGCGCCAGCAGCTCGGCAGGGGGGAATCAAGAGACCCAGTACTTC CASSSAGGNQETQYF
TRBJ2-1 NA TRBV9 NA TGTGCCAGCAGCCCGTCGTTCAATGAGCAGTTCTTC CASSPSFNEQFF
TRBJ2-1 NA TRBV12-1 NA TGTGCCAGCAGCTTTAGCGGGCCCTTTCTACGGGAGCAGTTCTTC CASSFSGPFLREQFF
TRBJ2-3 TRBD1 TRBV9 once TGTGCCAGCAGTGGACAGGGGGCAGATACGCAGTATTTT CASSGQGADTQYF
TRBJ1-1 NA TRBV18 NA TGTGCCAGCTCACCCCGGGGGGAGGAATGGACTGAAGCTTTCTTT CASSPRGEEWTEAFF
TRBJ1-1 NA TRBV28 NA TGTGCCAGCATAGGGTCGAACGCTGAAGCTTTCTTT CASIGSNAEAFF
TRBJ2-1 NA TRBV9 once TGTGCCAGCAGCGCAGACGGGACTCCCTACAATGAGCAGTTCTTC CASSADGTPYNEQFF
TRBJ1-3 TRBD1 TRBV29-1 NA TGCAGCGCTACTACAGGGGGCTCTGGAAACACCATATATTTT CSATTGGSGNTIYF
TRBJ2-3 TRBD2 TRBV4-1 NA TGCGCCAGCAGCCAAAGGGAGGGAGGCCCCGTAGATACGCAGTATTTT CASSQREGGPVDTQYF
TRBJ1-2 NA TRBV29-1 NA TGCAGCGTTGAAAAAGGGACGGATGGCTACACCTTC CSVEKGTDGYTF
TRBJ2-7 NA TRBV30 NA TGTGCCTGGACCGGGTGGGATATGGGGAACGAGCAGTACTTC CAWTGWDMGNEQYF
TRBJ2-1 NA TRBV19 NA TGTGCCAGTAGTACCATCTTGCGTGGGCATGAGCAGTTCTTC CASSTILRGHEQFF
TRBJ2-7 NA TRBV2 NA TGTGCCAGCAGTGACTACTACTACGAGCAGTACTTC CASSDYYYEQYF
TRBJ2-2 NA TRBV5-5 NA TGTGCCAGCAGCTTAGGTTTCACCGGGGAGCTGTTTTTT CASSLGFTGELFF
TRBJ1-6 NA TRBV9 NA TGTGCCAGCAGCGCCCAGAGCTCCTATAATTCACCCCTCCACTTT CASSAQSSYNSPLHF
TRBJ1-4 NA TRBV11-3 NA TGTGCCAGCAGCCCGCTCGGCGCAACTAATGAAAAACTGTTTTTT CASSPLGATNEKLFF
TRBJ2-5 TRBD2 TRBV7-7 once TGTGCTAGCAGCTTAGTGGCGCTAGCGGGAGTAAAGTACTTC CASSLVALAGVKYF
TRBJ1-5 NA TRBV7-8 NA TGTGCCAGCAGCCCCCGGCGGGCAGGGATCAATCAGCCCCAGCATTTT CASSPRRAGINQPQHF